This passage covers 14 T cell receptor beta chains from one sample sequenced in a study of blood T cell repertoires in COVID-19. Using immunoSEQ multiplex PCR, the repertoire was profiled, and TCRdb retains in-frame clones only, with some absent. The sample has 160,000 or so clones; about 80% are singletons. The specimen was peripheral blood. The receptors were gathered from a man between 60 and 75 years old with acute or convalescent COVID-19.

The chain combines TRBV19 with TRBJ1-1; tentative D call: TRBD1 (6 bases). The CDR3 has 13 residues. The V end was cut by 5 bases, the J end by 1 base, with 8 bases between. Per germline, CDR1 LNHDA and CDR2 SQIVND (reference sequence). CDR3: CASSRTENTEAFF. CDR3 nucleotide sequence: TGTGCCAGTAGTCGGACAGAGAACACTGAAGCTTTCTTT.

The rearrangement links TRBV2 to TRBJ1-5; 10 positions agree with TRBD1. Germline V lookup: CDR1 SNHLY, CDR2 FYNNEI. V was clipped by 6 bases and J by 3 bases; unmatched bases: 5. The CDR3 runs to 15 residues. The chain's CDR3 is CASRQGQGNNQPQHF. The DNA for the CDR3 is TGTGCCAGCAGACAGGGACAGGGGAACAATCAGCCCCAGCATTTT.

V and J are TRBV6-2 or TRBV6-3 and TRBJ2-5, with D possibly matching TRBD1 (6 bases). The CDR3 contains 13 residues. Germline assignment: CDR1 MNHEY and CDR2 SVGEGT. V lost 6 bases and J 4 bases, leaving 12 bases between the germline ends. The CDR3, as DNA: TGTGCCAGCAGCCGACAGGTGGGAGAGACCCAGTACTTC. Its translation: CASSRQVGETQYF.

The rearrangement uses TRBV2 and TRBJ1-6; 7 nucleotides agree with TRBD1. The germline CDR1 and CDR2 sequences are SNHLY and FYNNEI. This CDR3 contains 15 residues. The V and J ends lost 7 bases and 6 bases, in that order; junction bases with no gene match: 9. CDR3 DNA sequence: TGTGCCAGCAATCCCCTGGGACAGCCTAATTCACCCCTCCACTTT. This gives the protein CASNPLGQPNSPLHF.

This rearrangement joins TRBV2 to TRBJ2-3, with D possibly TRBD2 on 5 matching bases. CDR3 length: 14 amino acids. V lost 0 bases and J 5 bases, leaving 9 bases between the germline ends. Looked up from germline, CDR1 is SNHLY and CDR2 is FYNNEI. This chain's CDR3 is CASSEAPGRDTQYF. As DNA, the CDR3 is TGTGCCAGCAGTGAAGCGCCGGGGAGAGATACGCAGTATTTT. The whole variable domain, filled in from reference TRBV2 and TRBJ2-3, reads EPEVTQTPSHQVTQMGQEVILRCVPISNHLYFYWYRQILGQKVEFLVSFYNNEISEKSEIFDDQFSVERPDGSNFTLKIRSTKLEDSAMYFCASSEAPGRDTQYFGPGTRLTVL.

DNA for the CDR3: TGTGCCAGCAGCCAAGACGGACAGCGCTTAGGTGGCTACACCTTC. Translated: CASSQDGQRLGGYTF. The V and J genes are TRBV3-1 (or the pseudogene TRBV3-2) and TRBJ1-2; TRBD1 is a possible D gene (6 bases). This CDR3 region has 15 residues. Deletions cut 0 bases from V and 7 bases from J, with 15 bases between. The germline CDR1 and CDR2 sequences are LGHDT and YNNKEL (reference sequence).

This clone was detected only a few times. V is TRBV7-9 and J is TRBJ1-4; 7 bases are a match to TRBD1. The CDR3 sequence is 15 residues long. The V gene end was trimmed by 7 bases and the J gene end by 7 bases; junction bases not matched to a gene: 12. Germline assignment: CDR1 SEHNR and CDR2 FQNEAQ (reference sequence). The chain's CDR3 is CASNQQGSIGEKLFF. For the CDR3, the DNA is TGTGCCAGCAACCAACAGGGGAGCATAGGTGAAAAACTGTTTTTT. The variable domain in full, completed from reference TRBV7-9 and TRBJ1-4, reads DTGVSQNPRHKITKRGQNVTFRCDPISEHNRLYWYRQTLGQGPEFLTYFQNEAQLEKSRLLSDRFSAERPKGSFSTLEIQRTEQGDSAMYLCASNQQGSIGEKLFFGSGTQLSVL.

The chain carries TRBV5-1 and TRBJ2-1; 11 bases match TRBD2. CDR3 size: 17 residues. Germline-derived CDR1 and CDR2 are SGHRS and YFSETQ. The V segment lost 2 bases and the J segment 8 bases; nucleotides outside the gene matches: 12. The DNA for the CDR3 is TGCGCCAGCAGCTTCAGCCCTAGCGGGAGGTCGCGGGATGAGCAGTTCTTC. Its translation is CASSFSPSGRSRDEQFF.

This clone came up a few times. The chain joins TRBV19 to TRBJ1-5, with D perhaps matching TRBD1 (5 bases). Trimming pared 5 bases from V and 0 bases from J, leaving 20 bases between. Germline V gene data show CDR1 as LNHDA and CDR2 as SQIVND (reference sequence). This CDR3 is built from 18 residues. The DNA for the CDR3 is TGTGCCAGTAGTCGACGGGGACTGCAGGGATATAGCAATCAGCCCCAGCATTTT. Protein product: CASSRRGLQGYSNQPQHF.

CDR3 DNA: TGTGCCAGCAGCTTGGGAGAAGGACAGCTAAGGGGCTATGGCTACACCTTC. This translates into CASSLGEGQLRGYGYTF. The chain couples TRBV5-5 to TRBJ1-2, with D possibly being TRBD1 (6 bases). Germline CDR1 and CDR2: SGHKS and YYEKEE (reference sequence). V lost 0 bases and J 4 bases, leaving 19 bases between the germline ends. The CDR3 runs 17 residues.

The chain has TRBV7-3 and TRBJ1-6; TRBD1 is a possible D gene (6 bases). CDR3 length equals 16 residues. V gave up 5 bases and J gave up 10 bases, with 21 bases separating them. The germline V gene has CDR1 SGHTA and CDR2 FQGTGA. The CDR3 coding sequence is TGTGCCAGCAGCCCTCCTCGACCCGGGGGGCACTCACCCCTCCACTTT. Translating gives CASSPPRPGGHSPLHF.

The V and J genes are TRBV6-2 or TRBV6-3 and TRBJ1-5; a weak D match, TRBD1 (5 bases). Trimming took 2 bases from V and 6 from J, leaving 11 bases between them. Germline V gene lookup returns CDR1 MNHEY and CDR2 SVGEGT. This CDR3 is 14 amino acids long. Here the CDR3 DNA reads TGTGCCAGCAGTTACGGAGGGACGGGTCAGCCCCAGCATTTT. Its translation is CASSYGGTGQPQHF.

This chain links TRBV5-5 with TRBJ2-7, with 7 nucleotides matching TRBD2. CDR1 SGHKS and CDR2 YYEKEE come from the germline V gene (reference sequence). Trimming at V came to 0 bases and at J to 0 bases, leaving 6 bases not matched to a gene. The CDR3 consists of 16 residues. For the CDR3, the DNA is TGTGCCAGCAGCTTGGAGCTAGCGGTGAGCTCCTACGAGCAGTACTTC. Translated, it gives CASSLELAVSSYEQYF. The entire variable domain, with the rest obtained from reference TRBV5-5 and TRBJ2-7, is as follows: DAGVTQSPTHLIKTRGQQVTLRCSPISGHKSVSWYQQVLGQGPQFIFQYYEKEERGRGNFPDRFSARQFPNYSSELNVNALLLGDSALYLCASSLELAVSSYEQYFGPGTRLTVT.

In its sample, this clone was seen a few times. V and J are TRBV4-3 and TRBJ2-3; 10 bases agree with TRBD2. CDR1 and CDR2 from the germline V gene are LGHNA and YSLEER. V lost 3 bases to trimming and J lost 3 bases; unmatched junction nucleotides: 6. The CDR3 covers 16 residues. The CDR3 spells CASSQVSGGHTDTQYF. The CDR3 coding sequence is TGCGCCAGCAGCCAGGTTAGCGGGGGGCATACAGATACGCAGTATTTT.